This record covers a single T cell receptor beta chain. Sequencing used immunoSEQ multiplex PCR; TCRdb keeps in-frame clones, though not all of them. The repertoire includes under 200,000 clones, about four fifths of them detected once, and about 5.7% sits in the top ten. V shed 0 bases and J shed 5 bases, with 19 bases lying between them. This CDR3 comprises 17 residues. Germline V gene lookup returns CDR1 LGHDT and CDR2 YNNKEL (reference sequence). This entry belongs to a study of blood T cell repertoires in COVID-19. The chain is built from TRBV3-1 (or the pseudogene TRBV3-2) and TRBJ2-5, with D unclear. Material for sequencing was peripheral blood. The receptor's source is a woman in her 40s with acute or convalescent COVID-19. CDR3 loop: CASSQEPGRSRFETQYF. CDR3 in DNA: TGTGCCAGCAGCCAAGAACCCGGTCGAAGCAGGTTTGAGACCCAGTACTTC.